This entry lists 13 T cell receptor beta chains sequenced from one sample in a study of OX40 agonist ivuxolimab in advanced cancers. Clones were read by immunoSEQ multiplex PCR, and TCRdb kept only the in-frame ones, dropping some. The top ten hold over 1.3% of the sample, which has 90,000 to 100,000 clones, about 86% seen once. Source: CD4+ or CD8+ T cells sorted from blood, taken in a trial of the OX40 agonist ivuxolimab. These receptors all come from an adult with an advanced solid tumor such as melanoma, head and neck, liver or kidney cancer.

V usage is TRBV18 and J usage is TRBJ1-2; TRBD1 matches at 7 bases. The CDR3 spans 13 residues. Germline V gene sequence: CDR1 KGHSH, CDR2 LQKENI. V was clipped by 4 bases and J by 6 bases; unmatched bases: 5. The CDR3 spells CASSLQGRNGYTF. In DNA form, the CDR3 reads TGTGCCAGCTCACTACAGGGGAGGAATGGCTACACCTTC.

The rearrangement joins TRBV29-1 to TRBJ1-2; no reliable D call. CDR3 length: 15 residues. Germline CDR1 and CDR2: SQVTM and ANQGSEA. The ends were cut back, 6 bases at V and 3 bases at J, with 20 bases in the middle. The CDR3 loop is CSVWEGRNSYYGYTF. CDR3 bases: TGCAGCGTCTGGGAGGGCAGAAACTCCTACTATGGCTACACCTTC.

This chain links TRBV5-5 with TRBJ2-6, with D unresolved. There are 17 residues in the CDR3. Deletions cut 1 base from V and 2 bases from J, with 13 bases between. The germline gives CDR1 SGHKS, CDR2 YYEKEE (reference sequence). For the CDR3, the DNA is TGTGCCAGCAGCTTGTTTTTTACGGGTACTGGGGCCAACGTCCTGACTTTC. Its protein product is CASSLFFTGTGANVLTF.

V and J are TRBV6-6 and TRBJ2-1; D gene uncertain. This CDR3 contains 13 residues. The V end was cut by 5 bases, the J end by 10 bases, with 15 bases between. Germline assignment: CDR1 MNHNY and CDR2 SVGAGI (reference sequence). In DNA form, the CDR3 reads TGTGCCAGCAGTGACCCAAACCATGGAGAGCAGTTCTTC. Translating gives CASSDPNHGEQFF.

The rearrangement links TRBV7-3 to TRBJ2-3, with D perhaps TRBD2 (6 bases). This CDR3 region has 13 residues. Looked up from germline, CDR1 is SGHTA and CDR2 is FQGTGA. With 5 bases removed from V and 14 bases from J, the gap between germline ends came to 20 bases. CDR3 in DNA: TGTGCCAGCAGCCCCGCCTTAGCGGATATACGGTATTTT. Amino acid sequence: CASSPALADIRYF.

V is TRBV11-3 and J is TRBJ1-1, with unresolved D. Looked up from germline, CDR1 is SGHNT and CDR2 is YENEEA. V lost 6 bases, J lost 0 bases, and 11 bases lay in between. This CDR3 region has 14 residues. The CDR3 nucleotides read TGTGCCAGCAGTAAAGGACCGTTGAACACTGAAGCTTTCTTT. Its translation: CASSKGPLNTEAFF.

A few counts support this clone. The chain has TRBV5-1 and TRBJ1-1; D is unresolved. V gave up 0 bases and J gave up 7 bases, with 7 bases separating them. This CDR3 is 12 amino acids long. The V gene's germline CDR1 is SGHRS and CDR2 YFSETQ. Written as DNA, the CDR3 is TGCGCCAGCAGCTTGGGGGCGGGTGAAGCTTTCTTT. Protein: CASSLGAGEAFF.

The chain combines TRBV19 with TRBJ2-1; either TRBD1 or TRBD2 may fit D (7 bases each). There are 15 residues in the CDR3. CDR1 and CDR2 from the germline V gene are LNHDA and SQIVND (reference sequence). V was pared by 5 bases and J by 7 bases, with 18 bases between. The CDR3 spells CASSPGGGRFNEQFF. The CDR3 DNA reads as TGTGCCAGTAGTCCAGGGGGGGGTAGGTTTAATGAGCAGTTCTTC.

The chain is built from TRBV19 and TRBJ1-5, with TRBD1 matching over 8 bases. CDR1 is LNHDA, CDR2 SQIVND, per germline (reference sequence). V lost 4 bases, J lost 5 bases, and 4 bases stayed unmatched. The length of the CDR3 is 14 residues. For the CDR3, the DNA is TGTGCCAGTAGTACCACAGGGGGATATCAGCCCCAGCATTTT. Its translation is CASSTTGGYQPQHF.

The chain uses TRBV9 and TRBJ2-3; D unresolved. Trimming stripped 3 bases from V and 4 bases from J, with 9 bases between. The CDR3 runs 13 residues. The germline V gene has CDR1 SGDLS and CDR2 YYNGEE. The CDR3 loop is CASSALDPDTQYF. In nucleotides, the CDR3 is TGTGCCAGCAGCGCCCTCGATCCAGATACGCAGTATTTT.

The CDR3 region is CASSLTPRQGAETQYF. The CDR3 region has the DNA TGTGCCAGCAGCTTAACCCCCCGACAGGGGGCGGAGACCCAGTACTTC. J is TRBJ2-5 and V is TRBV7-6, with 10 bases identical to TRBD1. The germline CDR1 and CDR2 sequences are SGHVS and FNYEAQ. V was clipped by 2 bases and J by 5 bases; unmatched bases: 8. The CDR3 is 16 amino acids. The whole variable domain, remainder taken from reference TRBV7-6 and TRBJ2-5, is GAGVSQSPRYKVTKRGQDVALRCDPISGHVSLYWYRQALGQGPEFLTYFNYEAQQDKSGLPNDRFSAERPEGSISTLTIQRTEQRDSAMYRCASSLTPRQGAETQYFGPGTRLLVL.

This clone was found a few times. V and J are TRBV18 and TRBJ2-1; TRBD1 or TRBD2 may be the D gene (7 bases each). The CDR3 covers 14 residues. Germline CDR1 is KGHSH and CDR2 is LQKENI. V lost 3 bases, J lost 7 bases, and 13 bases lay in between. In DNA form, the CDR3 reads TGTGCCAGCTCACCCGGGACAGCGGGGAATGAGCAGTTCTTC. It encodes CASSPGTAGNEQFF.

The chain uses TRBV15 and TRBJ2-3; D unclear. This CDR3 contains 13 residues. V lost 6 bases to trimming and J lost 0 bases, with 7 bases between them. Germline lookup yields CDR1 LNHNV and CDR2 YYDKDF (reference sequence). DNA of the CDR3: TGTGCCACCAGACAACAGAGCACAGATACGCAGTATTTT. This gives the protein CATRQQSTDTQYF.